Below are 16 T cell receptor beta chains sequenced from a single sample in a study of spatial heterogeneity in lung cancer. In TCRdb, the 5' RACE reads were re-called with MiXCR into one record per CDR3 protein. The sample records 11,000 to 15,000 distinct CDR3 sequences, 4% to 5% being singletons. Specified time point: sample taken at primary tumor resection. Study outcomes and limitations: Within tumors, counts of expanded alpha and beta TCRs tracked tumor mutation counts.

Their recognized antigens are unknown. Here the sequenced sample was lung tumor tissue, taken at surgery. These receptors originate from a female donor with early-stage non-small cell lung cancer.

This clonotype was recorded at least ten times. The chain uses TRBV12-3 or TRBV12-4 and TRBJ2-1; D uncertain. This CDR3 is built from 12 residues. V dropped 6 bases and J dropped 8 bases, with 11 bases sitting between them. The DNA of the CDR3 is TGTGCCAGCAGCAGGAAACTGGATGAGCAGTTCTTC. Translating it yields CASSRKLDEQFF.

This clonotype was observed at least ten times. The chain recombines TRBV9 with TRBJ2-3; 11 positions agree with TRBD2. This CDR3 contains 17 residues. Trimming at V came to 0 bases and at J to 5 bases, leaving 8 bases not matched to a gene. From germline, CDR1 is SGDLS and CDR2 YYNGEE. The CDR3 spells CASSVVSGGAGGDTQYF. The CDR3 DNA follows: TGTGCCAGCAGCGTAGTTAGCGGGGGGGCCGGAGGAGATACGCAGTATTTT.

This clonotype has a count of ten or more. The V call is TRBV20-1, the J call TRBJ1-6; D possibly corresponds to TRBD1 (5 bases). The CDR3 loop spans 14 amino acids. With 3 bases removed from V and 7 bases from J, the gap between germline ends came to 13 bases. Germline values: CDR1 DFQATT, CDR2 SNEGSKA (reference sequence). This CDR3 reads CSASLQGANSPLHF. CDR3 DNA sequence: TGCAGTGCTAGTCTCCAGGGCGCGAATTCACCCCTCCACTTT.

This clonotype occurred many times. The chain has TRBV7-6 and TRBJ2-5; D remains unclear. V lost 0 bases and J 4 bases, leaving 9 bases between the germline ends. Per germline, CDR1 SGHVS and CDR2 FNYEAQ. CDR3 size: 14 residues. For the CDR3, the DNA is TGTGCCAGCAGCTTAGCGGGGATTCGAGAGACCCAGTACTTC. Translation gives CASSLAGIRETQYF.

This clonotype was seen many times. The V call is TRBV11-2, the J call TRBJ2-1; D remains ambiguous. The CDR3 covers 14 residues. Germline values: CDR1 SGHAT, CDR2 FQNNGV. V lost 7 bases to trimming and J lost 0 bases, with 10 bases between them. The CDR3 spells CASTRVLSYNEQFF. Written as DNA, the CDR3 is TGTGCCAGCACCCGGGTGCTCTCCTACAATGAGCAGTTCTTC.

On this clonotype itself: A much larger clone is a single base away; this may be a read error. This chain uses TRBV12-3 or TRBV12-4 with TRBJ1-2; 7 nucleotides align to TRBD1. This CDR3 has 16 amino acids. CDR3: CASSFLDRLTNYVYTF. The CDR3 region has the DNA TGTGCCAGCAGTTTCCTGGACAGGCTAACTAACTATGTCTACACCTTC.

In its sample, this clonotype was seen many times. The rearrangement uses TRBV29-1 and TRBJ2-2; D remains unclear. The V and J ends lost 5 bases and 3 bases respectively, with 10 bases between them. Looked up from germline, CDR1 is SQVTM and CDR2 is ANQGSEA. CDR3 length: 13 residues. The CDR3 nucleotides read TGCAGCGTTTTTGGCTCTCACACCGGGGAGCTGTTTTTT. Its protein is CSVFGSHTGELFF.

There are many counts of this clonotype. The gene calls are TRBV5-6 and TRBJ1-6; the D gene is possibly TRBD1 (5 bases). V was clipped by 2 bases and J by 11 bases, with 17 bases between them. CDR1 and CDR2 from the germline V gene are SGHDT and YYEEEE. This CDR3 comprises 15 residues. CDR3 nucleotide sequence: TGTGCCAGCAGCTTCGTTAGTGGGGCAAGGGCACCCCTCCACTTT. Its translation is CASSFVSGARAPLHF.

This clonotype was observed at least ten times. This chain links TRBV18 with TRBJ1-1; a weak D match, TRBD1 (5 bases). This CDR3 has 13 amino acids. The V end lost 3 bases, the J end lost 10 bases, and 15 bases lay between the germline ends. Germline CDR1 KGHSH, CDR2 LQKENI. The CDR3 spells CASSPDSPKAAFF. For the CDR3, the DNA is TGTGCCAGCTCACCCGACAGCCCAAAGGCAGCTTTCTTT.

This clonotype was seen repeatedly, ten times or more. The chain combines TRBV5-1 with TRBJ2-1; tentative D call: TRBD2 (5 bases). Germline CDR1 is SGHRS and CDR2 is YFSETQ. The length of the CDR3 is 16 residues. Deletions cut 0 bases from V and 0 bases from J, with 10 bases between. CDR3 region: CASSLEGAVSYNEQFF. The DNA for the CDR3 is TGCGCCAGCAGCTTGGAGGGAGCAGTCTCCTACAATGAGCAGTTCTTC. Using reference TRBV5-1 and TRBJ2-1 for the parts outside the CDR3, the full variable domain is KAGVTQTPRYLIKTRGQQVTLSCSPISGHRSVSWYQQTPGQGLQFLFEYFSETQRNKGNFPGRFSGRQFSNSRSEMNVSTLELGDSALYLCASSLEGAVSYNEQFFGPGTRLTVL.

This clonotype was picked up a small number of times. CDR3 sequence: CAWTGKGTDTQYF. For the CDR3, the DNA is TGTGCCTGGACAGGGAAAGGCACAGATACGCAGTATTTT. This chain joins TRBV30 and TRBJ2-3; a possible D gene is TRBD1 (5 bases). The CDR3 loop spans 13 amino acids. Trimming removed 4 bases at V and 1 base at J, with 9 bases between. The germline V gene has CDR1 GTSNPN and CDR2 SVGIG (reference sequence).

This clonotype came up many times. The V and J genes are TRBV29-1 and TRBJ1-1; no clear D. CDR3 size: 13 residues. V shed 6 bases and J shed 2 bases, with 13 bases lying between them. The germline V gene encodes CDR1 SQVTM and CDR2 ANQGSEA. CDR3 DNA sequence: TGCAGCGTGGGCCGGGTCCTCAACACTGAAGCTTTCTTT. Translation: CSVGRVLNTEAFF.

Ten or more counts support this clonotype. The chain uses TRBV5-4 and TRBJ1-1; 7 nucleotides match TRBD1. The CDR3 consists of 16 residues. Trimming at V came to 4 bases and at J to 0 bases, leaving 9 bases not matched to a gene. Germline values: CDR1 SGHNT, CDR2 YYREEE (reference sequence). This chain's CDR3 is CASSLPRGRLNTEAFF. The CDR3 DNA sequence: TGTGCCAGCAGCCTACCCAGGGGGAGGTTGAACACTGAAGCTTTCTTT.

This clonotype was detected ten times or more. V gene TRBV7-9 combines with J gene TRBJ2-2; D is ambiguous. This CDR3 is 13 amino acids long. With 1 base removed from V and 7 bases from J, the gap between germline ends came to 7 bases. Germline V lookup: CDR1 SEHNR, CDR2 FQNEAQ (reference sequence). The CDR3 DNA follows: TGTGCCAGCAGCTTAGTTGGCTACGGGGAGCTGTTTTTT. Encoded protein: CASSLVGYGELFF.

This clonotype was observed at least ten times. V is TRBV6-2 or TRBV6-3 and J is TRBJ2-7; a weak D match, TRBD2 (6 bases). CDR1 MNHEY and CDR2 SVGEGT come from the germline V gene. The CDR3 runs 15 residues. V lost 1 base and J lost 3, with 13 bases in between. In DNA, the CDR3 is TGTGCCAGCAGTTACTACCCCGGGGGAATCTACGAGCAGTACTTC. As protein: CASSYYPGGIYEQYF.

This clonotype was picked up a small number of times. CDR3 bases: TGTGCCAGCAGGCCTACAGGGGAGGGAGGGACCCAGTACTTC. It specifies CASRPTGEGGTQYF. This chain uses TRBV27 with TRBJ2-5; D assignment may be TRBD1 or TRBD2 (7 bases each). The CDR3 loop spans 14 amino acids. Looked up from germline, CDR1 is MNHEY and CDR2 is SMNVEV (reference sequence). V was shortened by 6 bases and J by 7 bases, with 18 bases between the two germline ends.